This T cell receptor beta chain is drawn from a study of shared clonotypes between healthy human individuals. Study as a whole: The plates for each donor numbered three CD4 naive, three CD4 memory, two CD8 naive and one CD8 memory.

Splitting of CD4+ cells produced CD45RA+ naive and CD45RA-negative memory subsets. Overall study findings and caveats: Rarefaction curves obtained for sorted subsets showed sequencing incomplete despite large depth.

The DNA input per sorted-subset replicate PCR was roughly 0.2 ug, corresponding to some 27,000 T cell genomes. Measured with immunoSEQ multiplex PCR; TCRdb has only the in-frame clones, and not every one. The profile covers around 1,100,000 clones, with 77% appearing a single time and 0.89% taken by the ten largest. Remarks on this clone: What it recognizes is unknown.

The receptor's source is a man aged 18 to 35 in good health. Some clones in this sample may be carry-over from other donors' samples. Sample: memory CD4+ T cells from PBMCs. Noted subset: CD45RA-negative fraction.

The chain's CDR3 is CASSYRLDLPATQYF. The CDR3, as DNA: TGTGCCAGCAGTTACCGGTTAGATCTGCCTGCTACGCAGTATTTT. This rearrangement joins TRBV6-5 to TRBJ2-3; D unclear. Germline values: CDR1 MNHEY, CDR2 SVGAGI. There are 15 residues in the CDR3. V shed 2 bases and J shed 8 bases, with 17 bases lying between them.